This TCR beta chain appears in the sequencing data of a study of early T cells in non-severe SARS-CoV-2 infection. The V end was cut by 6 bases, the J end by 5 bases, with 14 bases between. This CDR3 contains 13 residues. The V gene's germline CDR1 is ENHRY and CDR2 SYGVKD. MiXCR was run by TCRdb on the 5' RACE reads, yielding one entry per CDR3 protein. The table lists some 96,000 distinct CDR3 sequences, 15% of them singletons. This sequence originates from an adult who was a healthcare worker with PCR-confirmed SARS-CoV-2 infection or an uninfected control (not recorded which). The specimen was whole blood. This chain uses TRBV10-3 with TRBJ2-7; D unresolved. The CDR3 DNA reads TGTGCCATCAGCCCTAGGACGGAGAACGAGCAGTACTTC. Translation: CAISPRTENEQYF.